Each of the 23 T cell receptor beta chains below was sequenced from the same sample in a study of identical twins (TCRdb year 2016). Library preparation used 5' RACE. Instrument used: Illumina HiSeq 2000. TCRdb reprocessed the public reads (quality trimming at Q25 with fastp, clone calling with MiXCR) and kept in-frame beta chains. Duplicate CDR3 protein sequences are folded into a single record with the most common DNA and genes. Within this sample are 1,800,000 or so distinct CDR3 sequences, with roughly a third of them counted one time only. More than 0.25% of the sample belongs to the ten largest clones. The specimen was cord blood. These receptors were obtained from a newborn girl in good health.

This clonotype was detected a few times. The chain uses TRBV11-2 and TRBJ2-1; D might be TRBD2 (5 bases). V gave up 2 bases and J gave up 6 bases, with 14 bases separating them. This CDR3 has 15 amino acids. Germline V gene sequence: CDR1 SGHAT, CDR2 FQNNGV. The CDR3 here is CASSLFRTSFNEQFF. The DNA for the CDR3 is TGTGCCAGCAGCTTATTTCGGACTTCGTTCAATGAGCAGTTCTTC.

In the case of this clonotype: One end of the junction does not line up with germline, which may come from a read error. J is TRBJ2-7 and V is TRBV12-3 or TRBV12-4; TRBD1 or TRBD2 may be the D gene (5 bases each). This CDR3 has 14 amino acids. The CDR3 nucleotides read TGTGCTAGCACCCCGAACAGGAGGCATTACGAGCAGTACTTC. Its translation is CASTPNRRHYEQYF.

Of note for this clonotype: A single base separates this from a much larger clone, so it may be a read error. V usage is TRBV6-2 or TRBV6-3 and J usage is TRBJ2-1, with 7 bases fitting TRBD1. Germline CDR1 reads MNHEY; CDR2 reads SVGEGT. V lost 2 bases to trimming and J lost 13 bases; unmatched junction nucleotides: 11. The CDR3 spans 14 residues. The DNA for the CDR3 is TGTGCCAGCAGTTACCTGACAGGGCGAGAGACCCAGTTCTTC. Its protein is CASSYLTGRETQFF.

V usage is TRBV12-3 or TRBV12-4 and J usage is TRBJ2-3, with 10 bases matching TRBD2. The CDR3 runs 16 residues. J gave up 1 base and V 4 bases, and 5 bases lay outside the gene matches. The CDR3 loop is CASSSDLAGGTDTQYF. DNA for the CDR3: TGTGCCAGCAGTTCCGATCTAGCGGGGGGCACAGATACGCAGTATTTT.

Remarks on this clonotype: Relative to the germline gene, one junction end is altered; a read error may explain this. The chain employs TRBV28 and TRBJ2-1; D is undetermined. The CDR3 contains 14 residues. Germline CDR1 and CDR2: MDHEN and SYDVKM. The CDR3 reads CASSFNYQYNKQFF. The DNA for the CDR3 is TGTGCCAGCAGTTTTAACTATCAGTACAATAAGCAGTTCTTC.

This clonotype was detected only once. The rearrangement joins TRBV11-2 to TRBJ2-3; D possibly corresponds to TRBD2 (5 bases). The V gene's germline CDR1 is SGHAT and CDR2 FQNNGV. The ends were cut back, 7 bases at V and 4 bases at J, with 12 bases in the middle. This CDR3 region has 13 residues. The CDR3 is CASTQGGPDTQYF. For the CDR3, the DNA is TGTGCCAGCACCCAAGGAGGTCCAGATACGCAGTATTTT.

V gene TRBV2 combines with J gene TRBJ2-3; TRBD2 matches 9 bases. The CDR3 is made up of 13 amino acids. With 8 bases clipped from V and 4 bases from J, the junction kept 4 bases outside the gene matches. From germline, CDR1 is SNHLY and CDR2 FYNNEI. The CDR3 here is CASQGLAPDTQYF. The CDR3 nucleotides read TGTGCCAGCCAGGGACTAGCCCCAGATACGCAGTATTTT.

V usage is TRBV7-6 and J usage is TRBJ2-1; 7 bases map to TRBD2. Germline V lookup: CDR1 SGHVS, CDR2 FNYEAQ. After removal of 3 bases from V and 2 bases from J, the junction contained 10 bases not matched to a gene. CDR3 length equals 17 residues. The CDR3 reads CASSLDSGCTPYNEQFF. CDR3 DNA sequence: TGTGCCAGCAGCTTGGATAGCGGGTGTACCCCCTACAATGAGCAGTTCTTC.

The chain has TRBV20-1 and TRBJ1-4; TRBD1 matches at 8 bases. This CDR3 is 13 amino acids long. J gave up 5 bases and V 6 bases, and 5 bases lay outside the gene matches. From germline, CDR1 is DFQATT and CDR2 SNEGSKA (reference sequence). The DNA of the CDR3 is TGCAGTGCCTCAAGACAGGGGAATGAAAAACTGTTTTTT. It codes for CSASRQGNEKLFF.

This clonotype was seen a few times. The CDR3 region is CASSPRLAGVTEQFF. The CDR3 nucleotides read TGTGCCAGCAGCCCCCGACTAGCGGGAGTAACTGAGCAGTTCTTC. This chain uses TRBV11-1 with TRBJ2-1; 12 bases agree with TRBD2. Trimming cost V 5 bases and J 9 bases; bases outside gene matches: 8. The CDR3 is 15 amino acids. Germline CDR1 SGHAT, CDR2 FQDESV (reference sequence).

The gene calls are TRBV5-1 and TRBJ2-7; TRBD2 aligns across 11 bases. Germline trimming cut 3 bases from V and 4 bases from J; bases unmatched to any gene: 6. There are 15 residues in the CDR3. Germline loops: CDR1 SGHRS, CDR2 YFSETQ. The CDR3 reads CASSSTSGGLYEQYF. DNA of the CDR3: TGCGCCAGCAGCTCTACTAGCGGGGGTTTGTACGAGCAGTACTTC.

This clonotype was counted between two and nine times. V and J are TRBV5-1 and TRBJ2-7; either TRBD1 or TRBD2 may fit D (6 bases each). V gave up 2 bases and J gave up 3 bases, with 12 bases separating them. Looked up from germline, CDR1 is SGHRS and CDR2 is YFSETQ. The CDR3 is made up of 14 amino acids. In DNA form, the CDR3 reads TGCGCCAGCAGCTTTATAGGGGGGTTCTACGAGCAGTACTTC. Translated, it gives CASSFIGGFYEQYF. Full variable domain (missing parts from reference TRBV5-1 and TRBJ2-7): KAGVTQTPRYLIKTRGQQVTLSCSPISGHRSVSWYQQTPGQGLQFLFEYFSETQRNKGNFPGRFSGRQFSNSRSEMNVSTLELGDSALYLCASSFIGGFYEQYFGPGTRLTVT.

The chain employs TRBV7-9 and TRBJ2-7; 8 bases are shared with TRBD2. V dropped 5 bases and J dropped 3; count of bases not matched to a gene: 9. CDR1 is SEHNR and CDR2 is FQNEAQ in the germline V gene (reference sequence). CDR3 length: 15 residues. CDR3 coding DNA: TGTGCCAGCAGCCCCTTTAGCGGGACGGGCTACGAGCAGTACTTC. Translation gives CASSPFSGTGYEQYF.

This clonotype was observed a few times. The chain links TRBV10-2 to TRBJ2-1, with D unresolved. V lost 0 bases to trimming and J lost 6 bases, with 9 bases between them. The germline CDR1 and CDR2 sequences are WSHSY and SAAADI. The CDR3 spans 14 residues. DNA for the CDR3: TGCGCCAGCAGTGAGTCCCACCTTGGCAATGAGCAGTTCTTC. Translation gives CASSESHLGNEQFF.

Ten or more counts support this clonotype. This sequence joins TRBV10-1 and TRBJ2-7; 7 bases line up with TRBD1. V was pared by 11 bases and J by 3 bases, with 13 bases of the junction left unmatched. Germline CDR1 WNHNN, CDR2 SYGVQD (reference sequence). This CDR3 has 14 amino acids. CDR3 region: CAGQENFDHYEQYF. CDR3 DNA sequence: TGCGCCGGACAGGAAAACTTCGATCACTACGAGCAGTACTTC.

The V call is TRBV6-5, the J call TRBJ2-5, with D possibly TRBD2 on 5 matching bases. The length of the CDR3 is 13 residues. Germline CDR1 reads MNHEY; CDR2 reads SVGAGI. V gave up 9 bases and J gave up 6 bases, with 17 bases separating them. The CDR3 is CASTNGPGKTQYF. CDR3 DNA sequence: TGTGCCAGTACCAACGGTCCGGGAAAGACCCAGTACTTC.

The DNA for the CDR3 is TGTGCCAGCAGTCCCCGTGTCAGGGGCTCACCCCTCCACTTT. It yields the protein CASSPRVRGSPLHF. This chain connects TRBV6-2 or TRBV6-3 to TRBJ1-6, with D maybe TRBD1 (6 bases). Looked up from germline, CDR1 is MNHEY and CDR2 is SVGEGT. The CDR3 spans 14 residues. V lost 5 bases, J lost 10 bases, and 15 bases lay in between.

This clonotype came up a few times. The chain couples TRBV6-6 to TRBJ1-5, with D hard to call. The CDR3 consists of 13 residues. CDR1 and CDR2 from the germline V gene are MNHNY and SVGAGI (reference sequence). The germline V and J ends were trimmed by 7 bases and 2 bases, with 9 bases remaining between them. The CDR3: CASIEDGNQPQHF. The CDR3 DNA reads TGTGCCAGCATCGAGGACGGCAATCAGCCCCAGCATTTT.

This clonotype was counted a few times. The chain combines TRBV3-1 with TRBJ1-2; D gene ambiguous. This CDR3 region has 13 residues. Per the germline V gene, CDR1 is LGHDT and CDR2 is YNNKEL (reference sequence). V gave up 0 bases and J gave up 5 bases, with 7 bases separating them. The CDR3 sequence: CASSQEKGYGYTF. CDR3 nucleotides: TGTGCCAGCAGCCAAGAAAAAGGGTATGGCTACACCTTC. Complete variable domain (other parts from reference TRBV3-1 and TRBJ1-2): DTAVSQTPKYLVTQMGNDKSIKCEQNLGHDTMYWYKQDSKKFLKIMFSYNNKELIINETVPNRFSPKSPDKAHLNLHINSLELGDSAVYFCASSQEKGYGYTFGSGTRLTVV.

This clonotype was counted a few times. The junction and the germline gene differ at one end; a read error may be behind it. J is TRBJ1-2 and V is TRBV12-3 or TRBV12-4; 8 bases fit TRBD1. CDR3 length: 15 amino acids. CDR3 nucleotides: TGTGCCAGCAGTTTTCCGGGACAGGCTAACTATGGCTGCACCTTC. This gives the protein CASSFPGQANYGCTF.

The chain links TRBV5-6 to TRBJ2-1; TRBD2 might be the D (6 bases). This CDR3 contains 15 residues. Germline V gives CDR1 SGHDT, CDR2 YYEEEE. V lost 4 bases to trimming and J lost 0 bases, with 11 bases between them. The CDR3 loop reads CASSPGGTSYNEQFF. CDR3 DNA: TGTGCCAGCAGCCCTGGGGGGACCTCCTACAATGAGCAGTTCTTC.

This sequence joins TRBV4-1 and TRBJ2-7, with 10 nucleotides matching TRBD2. Trimming cost V 2 bases and J 4 bases; bases outside gene matches: 8. The CDR3 is 16 amino acids. Germline assignment: CDR1 MGHRA and CDR2 YSYEKL. CDR3 bases: TGCGCCAGCAGCCAAATAGCGGGAGGACAACCATACGAGCAGTACTTC. Its translation: CASSQIAGGQPYEQYF.

This clonotype was counted many times. V is TRBV14 and J is TRBJ2-1; the match to TRBD2 covers 9 bases. Per the germline V gene, CDR1 is SGHDN and CDR2 is FVKESK. The CDR3 contains 18 residues. The ends lost 1 base at V and 4 bases at J; junction bases unmatched: 11. Written as DNA, the CDR3 is TGTGCCAGCAGCCAAGTCAGGGCCGGGACTAGCTCATACAATGAGCAGTTCTTC. Translated, it gives CASSQVRAGTSSYNEQFF.